This is a list of T cell receptor beta chains from one sample in a study of T cell responses to AZD1222 COVID-19 vaccine. Generated by immunoSEQ multiplex PCR, the TCRdb table keeps only in-frame clones and is missing some. The sample yields under 200,000 clones, roughly 86% seen once. The sequences come from peripheral blood, collected on day 0 of AZD1222 vaccination. These receptors came from an adult in good health. Both conserved end residues are part of each CDR3. A D gene is named only where the DNA matches it firmly. Part of the rows lack a size; the others show once, few, many or a class for expanded clones.

D gene	clone size	J gene	V gene	CDR3 protein	CDR3 DNA
TRBD1	NA	TRBJ2-2	TRBV28	CASSFVGTGNTGELFF	TGTGCCAGCAGTTTCGTTGGGACAGGGAACACCGGGGAGCTGTTTTTT
NA	NA	TRBJ2-7	TRBV4-2	CASSQDGGVTYEQYF	TGTGCCAGCAGCCAAGACGGAGGGGTCACCTACGAGCAGTACTTC
NA	NA	TRBJ1-3	TRBV7-2	CASSTSVGSGNTIYF	TGTGCCAGCAGCACCTCGGTTGGATCTGGAAACACCATATATTTT
NA	NA	TRBJ2-1	TRBV27	CASSTPQGALREQFF	TGTGCCAGCAGTACCCCCCAGGGTGCCCTTCGCGAGCAGTTCTTC
NA	few	TRBJ2-7	TRBV7-9	CASSAGQNYYEQYF	TGTGCCAGCAGCGCCGGACAGAACTACTACGAGCAGTACTTC
TRBD1	NA	TRBJ2-3	TRBV6-1	CASSDSTGTVSTQYF	TGTGCCAGCAGTGATTCGACCGGGACAGTTAGTACGCAGTATTTT
NA	NA	TRBJ1-1	TRBV7-3	CASRLDRYTEAFF	TGTGCCAGCAGATTGGACAGATACACTGAAGCTTTCTTT
NA	few	TRBJ1-6	TRBV6-4	CASSDSEPSSYNSPLHF	TGTGCCAGCAGTGATAGTGAACCTAGCTCCTATAATTCACCCCTCCACTTT
NA	NA	TRBJ1-6	TRBV28	CASEKTNSPLHF	TGTGCCAGCGAAAAAACTAATTCACCCCTCCACTTT
TRBD1	NA	TRBJ1-2	TRBV6-5	CASKNRGPIGYTF	TGTGCCAGCAAGAACAGGGGCCCTATTGGCTACACCTTC
NA	NA	TRBJ2-3	TRBV29-1	CSVEDPGSSTDTQYF	TGCAGCGTTGAAGATCCGGGCAGCTCCACAGATACGCAGTATTTT
TRBD2	NA	TRBJ2-1	TRBV5-8	CASSEGLADYNEQFF	TGTGCCAGCAGCGAGGGACTAGCGGACTACAATGAGCAGTTCTTC
NA	NA	TRBJ1-6	TRBV4-3	CASSQAEESPLHF	TGCGCCAGCAGCCAAGCGGAAGAGTCACCCCTCCACTTT
NA	NA	TRBJ2-7	TRBV5-6	CASSLAGYLSYEQYF	TGTGCCAGCAGCTTAGCGGGTTATCTCTCCTACGAGCAGTACTTC
NA	NA	TRBJ1-3	TRBV28	CASSLPGTDEENTIYF	TGTGCCAGCAGTTTACCCGGGACCGACGAGGAAAACACCATATATTTT
NA	NA	TRBJ1-1	TRBV7-3	CASSLYENTEAFF	TGTGCCAGCAGCTTATATGAGAACACTGAAGCTTTCTTT
TRBD2	NA	TRBJ2-1	TRBV5-4	CASSLSSGGPHEQFF	TGTGCCAGCAGCTTATCTAGCGGGGGGCCCCATGAGCAGTTCTTC
NA	NA	TRBJ1-4	TRBV30	CAWGTGFEDEKLFF	TGTGCCTGGGGAACAGGGTTCGAGGATGAAAAACTGTTTTTT
NA	NA	TRBJ1-6	TRBV28	CASSSAQGLIDSPLHF	TGTGCCAGCAGCTCCGCCCAGGGGTTGATCGATTCACCCCTCCACTTT
NA	NA	TRBJ1-2	TRBV4-2	CASSQDLGYGYTF	TGTGCCAGCAGCCAAGATTTGGGTTATGGCTACACCTTC
TRBD2	NA	TRBJ2-1	TRBV7-9	CASSLLAGSFNEQFF	TGTGCCAGCAGCTTACTAGCGGGATCCTTCAATGAGCAGTTCTTC
TRBD1	NA	TRBJ1-2	TRBV27	CASSSWTGGGGYTF	TGTGCCAGCAGTTCCTGGACAGGGGGCGGTGGCTACACCTTC
TRBD1	once	TRBJ2-1	TRBV28	CASSSPGQGGYNEQFF	TGTGCCAGCAGTTCCCCGGGACAGGGGGGCTACAATGAGCAGTTCTTC
NA	NA	TRBJ1-5	TRBV7-2	CASSGTINQPQHF	TGTGCCAGCAGTGGGACAATCAATCAGCCCCAGCATTTT
NA	NA	TRBJ2-1	TRBV14	CASGYGGNEQFF	TGTGCCTCAGGGTACGGGGGCAATGAGCAGTTCTTC
TRBD2	NA	TRBJ2-2	TRBV4-3	CASSQEPNGRTGELFF	TGCGCCAGCAGCCAAGAGCCGAACGGGAGGACCGGGGAGCTGTTTTTT
TRBD1	NA	TRBJ1-2	TRBV30	CAWRKGARSNYGYTF	TGTGCCTGGAGAAAGGGGGCGCGTTCGAACTATGGCTACACCTTC
NA	NA	TRBJ2-6	TRBV19	CASSIDRRMGANVLTF	TGTGCCAGTAGTATAGATCGCAGGATGGGGGCCAACGTCCTGACTTTC
NA	NA	TRBJ2-7	TRBV3-1/TRBV3-2	CASSQGFGLVARYSSYEQYF	TGTGCCAGCAGCCAAGGGTTTGGGTTAGTAGCTCGGTATTCGTCCTACGAGCAGTACTTC
NA	NA	TRBJ2-5	TRBV6-6	CASTRGYRDQETQYF	TGTGCCAGCACCCGAGGATACAGGGACCAAGAGACCCAGTACTTC
TRBD1	NA	TRBJ1-2	TRBV28	CASRTGNGYTF	TGTGCCAGTCGGACAGGGAATGGCTACACCTTC
NA	NA	TRBJ1-6	TRBV5-6	CASSLGTAFGSPLHF	TGTGCCAGCAGCTTGGGGACAGCCTTTGGGTCACCCCTCCACTTT
TRBD2	NA	TRBJ2-5	TRBV11-1	CASSRRLAGNQETQYF	TGTGCCAGCAGCCGACGACTAGCGGGGAACCAAGAGACCCAGTACTTC
NA	NA	TRBJ1-2	TRBV3-1/TRBV3-2	CASSQGTSNYGYTF	TGTGCCAGCAGCCAAGGCACCTCTAACTATGGCTACACCTTC
NA	NA	TRBJ1-1	TRBV5-4	CASSPGGSPIRNTEAFF	TGTGCCAGCAGCCCCGGCGGGTCCCCCATCCGTAACACTGAAGCTTTCTTT
NA	NA	TRBJ1-3	TRBV7-2	CASSLAPVSSGNTIYF	TGTGCCAGCAGCTTAGCCCCGGTTTCGTCTGGAAACACCATATATTTT
NA	NA	TRBJ2-7	TRBV9	CASSVVGTGTEQYF	TGTGCCAGCAGCGTAGTGGGGACGGGGACAGAGCAGTACTTC
TRBD1	NA	TRBJ1-2	TRBV6-5	CASSYFPGQGGGYTF	TGTGCCAGCAGTTACTTTCCGGGACAGGGTGGTGGCTACACCTTC
NA	NA	TRBJ1-2	TRBV7-9	CASSLVRGPLEGYTF	TGTGCCAGCAGCTTAGTCCGGGGGCCCCTTGAGGGCTACACCTTC
NA	NA	TRBJ1-2	TRBV28	CASTIMGGWGYGYTF	TGTGCCAGCACCATTATGGGGGGTTGGGGGTATGGCTACACCTTC
TRBD2	NA	TRBJ2-3	TRBV19	CASTGLAGDTDTQYF	TGTGCCAGTACGGGACTAGCGGGGGACACAGATACGCAGTATTTT
TRBD2	NA	TRBJ2-3	TRBV6-2/TRBV6-3	CASSKGLAGDGTQYF	TGTGCCAGCAGTAAGGGACTAGCGGGAGACGGTACGCAGTATTTT
TRBD2	few	TRBJ2-1	TRBV6-4	CASSERLAGDNEQFF	TGTGCCAGCAGTGAACGACTAGCGGGAGACAATGAGCAGTTCTTC
TRBD2	NA	TRBJ2-7	TRBV4-1	CASSQETSAQVHEQYF	TGCGCCAGCAGCCAAGAGACTAGCGCTCAGGTCCACGAGCAGTACTTC
NA	NA	TRBJ1-3	TRBV6-2/TRBV6-3	CASSPGTVTGNTIYF	TGTGCCAGCAGTCCCGGGACGGTTACTGGAAACACCATATATTTT
NA	once	TRBJ2-1	TRBV7-9	CASSFRQYNEQFF	TGTGCCAGCAGCTTCAGACAGTACAATGAGCAGTTCTTC
NA	NA	TRBJ1-5	TRBV28	CASSSTRGQSQPQHF	TGTGCCAGCAGTTCAACACGGGGGCAAAGTCAGCCCCAGCATTTT
NA	NA	TRBJ2-3	TRBV5-1	CASSLYTQGGVDTQYF	TGCGCCAGCAGCTTATATACTCAGGGGGGCGTAGATACGCAGTATTTT
NA	NA	TRBJ1-5	TRBV19	CASSQDLGSSQPQHF	TGTGCCAGTAGTCAAGATCTGGGGTCGAGTCAGCCCCAGCATTTT
TRBD2	NA	TRBJ2-3	TRBV27	CASSLGFSGGSDTQYF	TGTGCCAGCAGTTTAGGGTTCAGCGGGGGTTCAGATACGCAGTATTTT
NA	NA	TRBJ1-6	TRBV6-5	CASSPFGTTPLHF	TGTGCCAGCAGTCCTTTCGGGACAACACCCCTCCACTTT
TRBD2	few	TRBJ2-3	TRBV6-4	CASSDVAGGQDTQYF	TGTGCCAGCAGTGACGTGGCGGGAGGGCAAGATACGCAGTATTTT
NA	NA	TRBJ1-5	TRBV28	CASSISQIGPQHF	TGTGCCAGCAGTATCTCACAGATCGGGCCCCAGCATTTT
NA	few	TRBJ1-1	TRBV6-5	CASSYQIRPAEAFF	TGTGCCAGCAGCTATCAGATTAGGCCCGCTGAAGCTTTCTTT
TRBD2	few	TRBJ2-1	TRBV24-1	CATSDFGTSGNEQFF	TGTGCCACCAGTGATTTTGGGACTAGCGGCAATGAGCAGTTCTTC